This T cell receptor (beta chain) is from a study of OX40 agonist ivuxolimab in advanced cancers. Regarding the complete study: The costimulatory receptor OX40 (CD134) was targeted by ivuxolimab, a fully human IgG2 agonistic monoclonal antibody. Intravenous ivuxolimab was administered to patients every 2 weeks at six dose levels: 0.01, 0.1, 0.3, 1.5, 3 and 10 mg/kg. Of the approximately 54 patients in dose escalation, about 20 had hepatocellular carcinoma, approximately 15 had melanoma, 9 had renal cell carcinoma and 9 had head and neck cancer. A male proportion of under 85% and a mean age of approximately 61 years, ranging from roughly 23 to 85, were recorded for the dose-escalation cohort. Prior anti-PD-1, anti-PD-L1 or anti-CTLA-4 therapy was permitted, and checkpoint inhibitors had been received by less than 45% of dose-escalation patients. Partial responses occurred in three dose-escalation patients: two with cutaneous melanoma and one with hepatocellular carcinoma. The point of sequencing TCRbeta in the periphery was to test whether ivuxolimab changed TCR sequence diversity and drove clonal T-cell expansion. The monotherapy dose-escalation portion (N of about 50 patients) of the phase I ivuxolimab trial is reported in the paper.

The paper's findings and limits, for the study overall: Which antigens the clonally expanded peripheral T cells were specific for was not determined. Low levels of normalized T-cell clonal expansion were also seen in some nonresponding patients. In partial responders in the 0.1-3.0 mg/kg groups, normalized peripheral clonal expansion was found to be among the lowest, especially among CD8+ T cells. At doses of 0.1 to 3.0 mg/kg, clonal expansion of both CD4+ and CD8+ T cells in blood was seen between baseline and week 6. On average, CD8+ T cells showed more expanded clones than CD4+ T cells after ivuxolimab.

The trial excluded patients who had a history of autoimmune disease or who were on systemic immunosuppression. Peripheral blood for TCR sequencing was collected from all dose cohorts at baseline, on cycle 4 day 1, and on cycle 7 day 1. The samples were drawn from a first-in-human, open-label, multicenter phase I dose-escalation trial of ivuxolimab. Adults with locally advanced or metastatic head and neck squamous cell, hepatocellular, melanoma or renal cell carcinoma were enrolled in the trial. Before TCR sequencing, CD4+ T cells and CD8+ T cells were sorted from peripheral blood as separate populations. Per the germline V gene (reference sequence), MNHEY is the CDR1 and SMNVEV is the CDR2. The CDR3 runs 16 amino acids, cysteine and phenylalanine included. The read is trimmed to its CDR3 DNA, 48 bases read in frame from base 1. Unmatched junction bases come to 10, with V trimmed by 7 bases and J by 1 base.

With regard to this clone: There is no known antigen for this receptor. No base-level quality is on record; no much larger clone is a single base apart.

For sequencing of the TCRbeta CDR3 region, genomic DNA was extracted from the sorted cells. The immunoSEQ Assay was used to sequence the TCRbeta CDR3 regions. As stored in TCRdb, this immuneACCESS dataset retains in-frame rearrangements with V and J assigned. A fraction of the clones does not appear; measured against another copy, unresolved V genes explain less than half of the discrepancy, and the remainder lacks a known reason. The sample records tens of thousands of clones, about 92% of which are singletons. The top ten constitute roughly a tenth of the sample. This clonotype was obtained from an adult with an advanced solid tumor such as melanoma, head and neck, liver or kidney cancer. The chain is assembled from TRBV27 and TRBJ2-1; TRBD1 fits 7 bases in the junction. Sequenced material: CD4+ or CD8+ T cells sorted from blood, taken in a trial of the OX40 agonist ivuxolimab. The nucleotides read TGTGCCAGCATCCCCACCGGACAGGCTTCCTACAATGAGCAGTTCTTC. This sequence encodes CASIPTGQASYNEQFF.